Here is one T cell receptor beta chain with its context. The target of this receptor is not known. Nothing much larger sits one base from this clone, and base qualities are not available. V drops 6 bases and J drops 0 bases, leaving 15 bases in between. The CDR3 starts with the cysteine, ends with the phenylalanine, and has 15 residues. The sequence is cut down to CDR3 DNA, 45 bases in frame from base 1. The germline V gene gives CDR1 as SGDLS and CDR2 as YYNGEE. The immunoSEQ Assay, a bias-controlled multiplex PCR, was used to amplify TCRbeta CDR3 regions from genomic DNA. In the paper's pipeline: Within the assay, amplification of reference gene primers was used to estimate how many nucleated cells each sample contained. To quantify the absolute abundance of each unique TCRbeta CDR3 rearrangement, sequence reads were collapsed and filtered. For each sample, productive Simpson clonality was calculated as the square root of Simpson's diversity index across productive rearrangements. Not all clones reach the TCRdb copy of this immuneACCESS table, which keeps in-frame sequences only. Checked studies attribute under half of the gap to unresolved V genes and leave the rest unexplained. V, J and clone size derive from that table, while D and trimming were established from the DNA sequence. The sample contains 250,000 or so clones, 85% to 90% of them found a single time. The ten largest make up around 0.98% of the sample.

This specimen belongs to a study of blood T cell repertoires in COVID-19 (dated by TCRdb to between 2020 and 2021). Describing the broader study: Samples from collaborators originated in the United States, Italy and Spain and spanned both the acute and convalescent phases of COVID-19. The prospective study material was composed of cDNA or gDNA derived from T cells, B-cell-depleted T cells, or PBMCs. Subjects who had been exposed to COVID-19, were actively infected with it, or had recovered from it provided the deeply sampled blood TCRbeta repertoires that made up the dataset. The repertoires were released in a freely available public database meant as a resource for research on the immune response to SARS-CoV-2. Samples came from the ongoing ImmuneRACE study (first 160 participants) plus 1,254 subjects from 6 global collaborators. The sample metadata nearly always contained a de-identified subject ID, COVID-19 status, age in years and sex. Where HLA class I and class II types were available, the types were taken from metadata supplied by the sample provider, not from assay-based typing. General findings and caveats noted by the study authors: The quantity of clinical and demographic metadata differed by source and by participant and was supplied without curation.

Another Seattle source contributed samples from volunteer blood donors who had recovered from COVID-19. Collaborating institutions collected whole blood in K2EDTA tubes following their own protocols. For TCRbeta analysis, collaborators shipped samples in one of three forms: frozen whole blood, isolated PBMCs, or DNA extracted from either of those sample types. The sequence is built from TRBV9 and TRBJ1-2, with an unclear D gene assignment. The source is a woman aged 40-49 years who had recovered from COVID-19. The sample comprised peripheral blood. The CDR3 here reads CASTAGLGTNYGYTF. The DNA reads TGTGCCAGCACCGCGGGTCTGGGAACTAACTATGGCTACACCTTC.